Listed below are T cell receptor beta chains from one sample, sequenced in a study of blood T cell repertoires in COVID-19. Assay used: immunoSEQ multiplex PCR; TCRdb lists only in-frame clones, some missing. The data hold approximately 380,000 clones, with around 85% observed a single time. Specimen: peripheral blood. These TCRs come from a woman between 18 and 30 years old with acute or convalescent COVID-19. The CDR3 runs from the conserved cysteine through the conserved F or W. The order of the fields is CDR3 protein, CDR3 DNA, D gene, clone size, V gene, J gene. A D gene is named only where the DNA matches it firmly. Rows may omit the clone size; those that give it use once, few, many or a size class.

CDR3aa: CASGAQGLSSGANVLTF
CDR3nt: TGTGCTAGTGGAGCCCAGGGACTAAGCTCTGGGGCCAACGTCCTGACTTTC
d_gene: TRBD2
abundance: NA
v_gene: TRBV12-5
j_gene: TRBJ2-6

CDR3aa: CATSDVGLNQPQHF
CDR3nt: TGTGCCACCAGTGATGTGGGCCTCAATCAGCCCCAGCATTTT
d_gene: NA
abundance: NA
v_gene: TRBV24-1
j_gene: TRBJ1-5

CDR3aa: CASSLFEDRGPYGYTF
CDR3nt: TGTGCCAGCAGCCTCTTCGAGGACAGGGGCCCCTATGGCTACACCTTC
d_gene: TRBD1
abundance: NA
v_gene: TRBV9
j_gene: TRBJ1-2

CDR3aa: CASSLEDRYGYTF
CDR3nt: TGTGCCAGCAGCCTAGAGGACAGGTATGGCTACACCTTC
d_gene: TRBD1
abundance: few
v_gene: TRBV5-6
j_gene: TRBJ1-2

CDR3aa: CASSLDLEWAYYGYTF
CDR3nt: TGTGCCAGCAGCTTAGATCTCGAGTGGGCTTACTATGGCTACACCTTC
d_gene: NA
abundance: NA
v_gene: TRBV11-2
j_gene: TRBJ1-2

CDR3aa: CASSIAGDSGNTIYF
CDR3nt: TGTGCCAGTAGTATCGCCGGGGATTCAGGAAACACCATATATTTT
d_gene: NA
abundance: few
v_gene: TRBV19
j_gene: TRBJ1-3

CDR3aa: CASSWGQGLHEQFF
CDR3nt: TGTGCCAGCAGTTGGGGACAGGGATTACATGAGCAGTTCTTC
d_gene: TRBD1
abundance: NA
v_gene: TRBV27
j_gene: TRBJ2-1

CDR3aa: CASSDTGGSTGELFF
CDR3nt: TGTGCCAGCAGTGATACAGGGGGTAGCACCGGGGAGCTGTTTTTT
d_gene: TRBD1
abundance: NA
v_gene: TRBV9
j_gene: TRBJ2-2

CDR3aa: CASSFLAGGPGVDTQYF
CDR3nt: TGTGCCAGCAGCTTCCTAGCGGGGGGGCCTGGGGTGGATACGCAGTATTTT
d_gene: TRBD2
abundance: NA
v_gene: TRBV7-2
j_gene: TRBJ2-3

CDR3aa: CASSLLRSSYNEQFF
CDR3nt: TGTGCCAGCAGCTTGCTTCGGAGCTCCTACAATGAGCAGTTCTTC
d_gene: NA
abundance: NA
v_gene: TRBV5-6
j_gene: TRBJ2-1

CDR3aa: CASSQVGLAVNNEQFF
CDR3nt: TGTGCCAGCAGCCAAGTAGGACTAGCGGTAAACAATGAGCAGTTCTTC
d_gene: TRBD2
abundance: NA
v_gene: TRBV14
j_gene: TRBJ2-1

CDR3aa: CASSNDRYYGYTF
CDR3nt: TGTGCCAGTAGCAATGACAGGTACTATGGCTACACCTTC
d_gene: NA
abundance: NA
v_gene: TRBV19
j_gene: TRBJ1-2

CDR3aa: CASSLEGAGQTKSSYNSPLHF
CDR3nt: TGTGCCAGCAGTTTAGAAGGGGCCGGCCAGACAAAGAGCTCCTATAATTCACCCCTCCACTTT
d_gene: NA
abundance: NA
v_gene: TRBV27
j_gene: TRBJ1-6

CDR3aa: CASSLDRETDTQYF
CDR3nt: TGTGCCAGCAGCTTAGACAGGGAAACAGATACGCAGTATTTT
d_gene: NA
abundance: NA
v_gene: TRBV11-2
j_gene: TRBJ2-3

CDR3aa: CASSPRSGSEWGYTF
CDR3nt: TGTGCCAGCAGTCCCCGTTCGGGGTCTGAATGGGGCTACACCTTC
d_gene: NA
abundance: NA
v_gene: TRBV6-2/TRBV6-3
j_gene: TRBJ1-2

CDR3aa: CASSLAGADTQYF
CDR3nt: TGCGCCAGCAGCCTCGCAGGGGCAGATACGCAGTATTTT
d_gene: NA
abundance: NA
v_gene: TRBV4-1
j_gene: TRBJ2-3

CDR3aa: CASSSGGTGPNYGYTF
CDR3nt: TGTGCCAGCAGCTCTGGAGGGACAGGGCCCAACTATGGCTACACCTTC
d_gene: TRBD1
abundance: NA
v_gene: TRBV7-9
j_gene: TRBJ1-2

CDR3aa: CASRTQGENTEAFF
CDR3nt: TGTGCCAGCAGAACGCAGGGGGAGAACACTGAAGCTTTCTTT
d_gene: TRBD1
abundance: NA
v_gene: TRBV27
j_gene: TRBJ1-1

CDR3aa: CASRDIGGYTF
CDR3nt: TGTGCCAGCAGGGACATTGGTGGCTACACCTTC
d_gene: NA
abundance: NA
v_gene: TRBV6-6
j_gene: TRBJ1-2

CDR3aa: CASSVLDRNEKLFF
CDR3nt: TGTGCCAGCAGCGTCCTGGACAGAAATGAAAAACTGTTTTTT
d_gene: NA
abundance: NA
v_gene: TRBV9
j_gene: TRBJ1-4

CDR3aa: CASAQGRDGYTF
CDR3nt: TGTGCCAGTGCTCAGGGGCGGGATGGCTACACCTTC
d_gene: NA
abundance: NA
v_gene: TRBV19
j_gene: TRBJ1-2

CDR3aa: CASSYGTDYSNQPQHF
CDR3nt: TGTGCCAGCAGTTACGGGACAGACTATAGCAATCAGCCCCAGCATTTT
d_gene: TRBD1
abundance: NA
v_gene: TRBV6-5
j_gene: TRBJ1-5

CDR3aa: CAGGGGVADTQYF
CDR3nt: TGTGCCGGTGGCGGGGGGGTGGCAGATACGCAGTATTTT
d_gene: TRBD2
abundance: NA
v_gene: TRBV28
j_gene: TRBJ2-3

CDR3aa: CASSPLQGAGVDTQYF
CDR3nt: TGTGCCAGCTCACCACTACAGGGGGCCGGCGTGGATACGCAGTATTTT
d_gene: TRBD1
abundance: once
v_gene: TRBV18
j_gene: TRBJ2-3

CDR3aa: CASSRTGAGTNEKLFF
CDR3nt: TGTGCCAGCAGCCGGACAGGGGCCGGAACTAATGAAAAACTGTTTTTT
d_gene: TRBD1
abundance: NA
v_gene: TRBV11-2
j_gene: TRBJ1-4

CDR3aa: CASSEAKGQTFPSNEKLFF
CDR3nt: TGTGCCAGCAGTGAAGCCAAGGGACAGACTTTCCCAAGTAATGAAAAACTGTTTTTT
d_gene: TRBD1
abundance: NA
v_gene: TRBV6-1
j_gene: TRBJ1-4

CDR3aa: CAWIGGLTALNGELFF
CDR3nt: TGTGCCTGGATTGGCGGTTTGACAGCCTTGAACGGGGAGCTGTTTTTT
d_gene: NA
abundance: NA
v_gene: TRBV30
j_gene: TRBJ2-2

CDR3aa: CASNGGLLGEQYF
CDR3nt: TGTGCCAGCAACGGGGGGCTTCTGGGCGAGCAGTACTTC
d_gene: NA
abundance: NA
v_gene: TRBV7-8
j_gene: TRBJ2-7

CDR3aa: CASSQVARRHYGYTF
CDR3nt: TGTGCCAGCAGCCAAGTTGCCCGGAGGCACTATGGCTACACCTTC
d_gene: NA
abundance: NA
v_gene: TRBV3-1/TRBV3-2
j_gene: TRBJ1-2

CDR3aa: CAPRGAGSDGYTF
CDR3nt: TGTGCCCCGCGCGGGGCAGGGTCCGATGGCTACACCTTC
d_gene: NA
abundance: NA
v_gene: TRBV19
j_gene: TRBJ1-2

CDR3aa: CASSLLTGSMNTEAFF
CDR3nt: TGCGCCAGCAGCTTGCTGACAGGGAGCATGAACACTGAAGCTTTCTTT
d_gene: TRBD1
abundance: NA
v_gene: TRBV5-1
j_gene: TRBJ1-1

CDR3aa: CASSQDTGSTDTQYF
CDR3nt: TGTGCCAGCAGCCAAGATACGGGATCGACAGATACGCAGTATTTT
d_gene: NA
abundance: NA
v_gene: TRBV3-1/TRBV3-2
j_gene: TRBJ2-3

CDR3aa: CASSDSAGETDTQYF
CDR3nt: TGTGCCAGCAGTGACTCTGCGGGAGAAACAGATACGCAGTATTTT
d_gene: TRBD2
abundance: few
v_gene: TRBV6-4
j_gene: TRBJ2-3

CDR3aa: CASSYSRGQGNTIYF
CDR3nt: TGTGCCAGCAGTTATAGCAGGGGGCAAGGGAACACCATATATTTT
d_gene: TRBD1
abundance: NA
v_gene: TRBV27
j_gene: TRBJ1-3

CDR3aa: CASSPTGYSGYTF
CDR3nt: TGTGCCAGCAGCCCCACAGGGTATTCTGGCTACACCTTC
d_gene: NA
abundance: NA
v_gene: TRBV5-4
j_gene: TRBJ1-2

CDR3aa: CASSLRRGFYNEQFF
CDR3nt: TGCGCCAGCAGCTTGAGACGGGGATTCTACAATGAGCAGTTCTTC
d_gene: NA
abundance: NA
v_gene: TRBV5-1
j_gene: TRBJ2-1

CDR3aa: CASSLGAEAFF
CDR3nt: TGTGCCAGCAGTTTAGGGGCCGAAGCTTTCTTT
d_gene: NA
abundance: NA
v_gene: TRBV12-3/TRBV12-4
j_gene: TRBJ1-1

CDR3aa: CSFDRGYGYTF
CDR3nt: TGCAGCTTCGACAGGGGCTATGGCTACACCTTC
d_gene: TRBD1
abundance: NA
v_gene: TRBV29-1
j_gene: TRBJ1-2

CDR3aa: CASSSANTGELFF
CDR3nt: TGTGCCAGCAGTTCAGCGAACACCGGGGAGCTGTTTTTT
d_gene: NA
abundance: once
v_gene: TRBV12-3/TRBV12-4
j_gene: TRBJ2-2

CDR3aa: CASSASGGAGNEQFF
CDR3nt: TGTGCCAGCAGCGCAAGCGGGGGGGCCGGGAATGAGCAGTTCTTC
d_gene: TRBD2
abundance: NA
v_gene: TRBV7-3
j_gene: TRBJ2-1

CDR3aa: CATQYGTSGAYEQCF
CDR3nt: TGTGCCACCCAATACGGGACTAGCGGAGCCTACGAGCAGTGCTTC
d_gene: TRBD2
abundance: NA
v_gene: TRBV10-3
j_gene: TRBJ2-7

CDR3aa: CASSRSDRGNQPQHF
CDR3nt: TGTGCCAGCAGTCGATCGGACAGAGGCAATCAGCCCCAGCATTTT
d_gene: NA
abundance: NA
v_gene: TRBV2
j_gene: TRBJ1-5

CDR3aa: CASSSWGGNGYTF
CDR3nt: TGTGCCAGCAGTTCGTGGGGAGGGAATGGCTACACCTTC
d_gene: NA
abundance: NA
v_gene: TRBV6-4
j_gene: TRBJ1-2

CDR3aa: CASSSPSPSTDTQYF
CDR3nt: TGTGCCAGCAGTTCCCCCTCCCCTAGCACAGATACGCAGTATTTT
d_gene: NA
abundance: NA
v_gene: TRBV27
j_gene: TRBJ2-3

CDR3aa: CASSPQAGAPSSYNEQFF
CDR3nt: TGTGCCAGCAGCCCCCAAGCGGGGGCCCCGAGCTCCTACAATGAGCAGTTCTTC
d_gene: TRBD2
abundance: NA
v_gene: TRBV7-8
j_gene: TRBJ2-1

CDR3aa: CASSMLSGGEQYF
CDR3nt: TGTGCCAGCAGTATGTTGTCCGGAGGCGAGCAGTACTTC
d_gene: NA
abundance: NA
v_gene: TRBV27
j_gene: TRBJ2-7

CDR3aa: CASSEHRNTGELFF
CDR3nt: TGTGCCAGCAGTGAACACAGGAACACCGGGGAGCTGTTTTTT
d_gene: NA
abundance: NA
v_gene: TRBV6-1
j_gene: TRBJ2-2

CDR3aa: CASSSRDRVYEQYF
CDR3nt: TGTGCCAGCAGTAGCCGGGACAGGGTCTACGAGCAGTACTTC
d_gene: TRBD1
abundance: NA
v_gene: TRBV6-5
j_gene: TRBJ2-7

CDR3aa: CSASRVNTEAFF
CDR3nt: TGCAGTGCTAGTCGGGTGAACACTGAAGCTTTCTTT
d_gene: NA
abundance: NA
v_gene: TRBV20-1
j_gene: TRBJ1-1

CDR3aa: CASSIGSTGGAPVVELFF
CDR3nt: TGTGCCAGTAGTATTGGGTCGACAGGGGGCGCGCCCGTCGTGGAACTGTTTTTT
d_gene: TRBD1
abundance: NA
v_gene: TRBV19
j_gene: TRBJ1-4